This TCR beta chain was identified during a study of T cell changes during pregnancy in multiple sclerosis. Sequenced by immunoSEQ multiplex PCR; TCRdb stores in-frame clones only, minus some. The sample records 12,000 or so clones, about four fifths being singletons. The CDR3 is 18 residues long. The trim removed 2 bases at V and 2 bases at J, leaving 12 bases unmatched. The germline CDR1 and CDR2 sequences are SGHTA and FQGTGA. This chain links TRBV7-3 with TRBJ2-5, with TRBD2 identical over 9 bases. Sequenced here: CD8+ T cells from peripheral blood mononuclear cells, sampled after pregnancy. This receptor was obtained from a female donor in good health, enrolled as a control in a pregnancy study. The CDR3 here is CASSLSGGGDPTQETQYF. In DNA form, the CDR3 reads TGTGCCAGCAGCTTATCGGGCGGGGGGGATCCCACACAAGAGACCCAGTACTTC.